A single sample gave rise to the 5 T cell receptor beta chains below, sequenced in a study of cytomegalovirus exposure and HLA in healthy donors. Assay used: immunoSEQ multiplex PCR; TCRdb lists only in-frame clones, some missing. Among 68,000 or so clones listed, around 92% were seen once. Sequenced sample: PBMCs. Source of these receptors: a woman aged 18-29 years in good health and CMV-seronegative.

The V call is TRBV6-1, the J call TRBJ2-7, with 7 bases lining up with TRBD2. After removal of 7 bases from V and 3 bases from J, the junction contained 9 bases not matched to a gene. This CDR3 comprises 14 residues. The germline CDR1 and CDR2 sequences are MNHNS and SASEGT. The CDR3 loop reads CASIPLAGIYEQYF. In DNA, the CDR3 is TGTGCCAGCATCCCATTAGCGGGTATCTACGAGCAGTACTTC.

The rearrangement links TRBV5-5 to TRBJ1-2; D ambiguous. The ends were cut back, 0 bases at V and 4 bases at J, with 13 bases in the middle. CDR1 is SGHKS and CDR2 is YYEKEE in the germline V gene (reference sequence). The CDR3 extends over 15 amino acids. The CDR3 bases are TGTGCCAGCAGCTTGGCCGACAACCCGACCTATGGCTACACCTTC. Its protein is CASSLADNPTYGYTF.

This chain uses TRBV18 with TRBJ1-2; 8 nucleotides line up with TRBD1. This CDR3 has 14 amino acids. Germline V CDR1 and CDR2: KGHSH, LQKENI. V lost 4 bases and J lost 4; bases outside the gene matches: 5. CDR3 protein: CASSRGTGSYGYTF. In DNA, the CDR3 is TGTGCCAGCTCACGAGGGACAGGTTCCTATGGCTACACCTTC.

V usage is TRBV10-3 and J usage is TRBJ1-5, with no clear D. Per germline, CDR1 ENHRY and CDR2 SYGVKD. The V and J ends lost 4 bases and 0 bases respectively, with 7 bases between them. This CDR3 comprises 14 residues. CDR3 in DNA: TGTGCCATCAGTGGAGGCGGTAGCAATCAGCCCCAGCATTTT. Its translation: CAISGGGSNQPQHF.

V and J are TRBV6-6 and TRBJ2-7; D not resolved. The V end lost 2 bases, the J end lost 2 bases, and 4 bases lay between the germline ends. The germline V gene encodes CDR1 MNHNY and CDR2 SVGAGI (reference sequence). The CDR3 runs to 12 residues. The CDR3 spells CASSYETYEQYF. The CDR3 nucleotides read TGTGCCAGCAGTTACGAGACCTACGAGCAGTACTTC.